These 16 T cell receptor beta chains share one sample of origin, sequenced in a study of T cells in Graves' hyperthyroidism and ophthalmopathy. TCR beta CDR3 regions were amplified from RNA. Initially, a first-round RT-PCR of the TCR CDR3 employed the HTBI primer set. TCRdb itself ran the multiplex PCR reads through MiXCR, one entry per CDR3 protein. Counted here are 490,000 or so distinct CDR3 sequences, just under 20% occurring once; the ten biggest clones make up around 50%. Source material: blood. The receptor set was obtained from a middle-aged man with Graves' ophthalmopathy.

Worth noting for this clonotype: One end of the junction does not line up with germline, which may come from a read error. The V and J genes are TRBV28 and TRBJ1-6; 9 bases line up with TRBD1. Germline V gives CDR1 MDHEN, CDR2 SYDVKM. The CDR3 contains 17 residues. The CDR3 sequence: CVSSLSPGQGYNSPLHF. The CDR3 region has the DNA TGTGTCAGCAGTTTATCCCCAGGACAGGGGTATAATTCACCCCTCCACTTT.

This clonotype was counted ten times or more. This chain links TRBV11-2 with TRBJ2-7; D call uncertain. Trimming took off 3 bases at V and 2 bases at J, with 5 bases between the two ends. Germline assignment: CDR1 SGHAT and CDR2 FQNNGV. CDR3 length: 12 amino acids. CDR3 in amino acids: CASSLETYEQYF. Written as DNA, the CDR3 is TGTGCCAGCAGCTTGGAAACCTACGAGCAGTACTTC.

The J gene is TRBJ2-3, the V gene TRBV6-1; D gene ambiguous. The CDR3 contains 16 residues. With 5 bases removed from V and 1 base from J, the gap between germline ends came to 16 bases. Per germline, CDR1 MNHNS and CDR2 SASEGT. DNA for the CDR3: TGTGCCAGCAGTTACGACGGATCCGCGGGCACAGATACGCAGTATTTT. Protein: CASSYDGSAGTDTQYF.

The J gene is TRBJ1-1, the V gene TRBV12-3 or TRBV12-4; perhaps TRBD1 as D (6 bases). The CDR3 spans 14 residues. Trimming shortened V by 5 bases and J by 11 bases, and 21 bases separated the two germline ends. The CDR3 is CASSPRAGRRGAFF. CDR3 sequence (DNA): TGTGCCAGCAGTCCCCGGGCAGGGCGAAGGGGGGCTTTCTTT.

V is TRBV6-1 and J is TRBJ1-2, with 7 bases matching TRBD1. With V trimmed by 5 bases and J by 3 bases, 12 bases remained unmatched. CDR1 MNHNS and CDR2 SASEGT come from the germline V gene. The CDR3 is made up of 16 amino acids. CDR3 amino acids: CASSLLTGTSDYGYTF. Written as DNA, the CDR3 is TGTGCCAGCAGTTTGCTGACAGGGACTAGCGACTATGGCTACACCTTC.

The J gene is TRBJ2-1, the V gene TRBV18; 9 bases are shared with TRBD1. Germline CDR1 is KGHSH and CDR2 is LQKENI. V lost 2 bases, J lost 7 bases, and 6 bases stayed unmatched. CDR3 length: 15 amino acids. DNA for the CDR3: TGTGCCAGCTCACCAATGGACAGGGGCTTGAATGAGCAGTTCTTC. The encoded protein is CASSPMDRGLNEQFF.

Points on this clonotype: The germline gene is not matched at one end of the junction; a read error may be the cause. The gene calls are TRBV6-1 and TRBJ1-5; tentatively, D is TRBD1 (5 bases). The length of the CDR3 is 15 residues. Germline V CDR1 and CDR2: MNHNS, SASEGT. The CDR3 spells CASQLDTNSNQPRHF. The CDR3 region has the DNA TGTGCCAGCCAACTGGACACAAATAGCAATCAGCCCCGGCATTTT.

Points on this clonotype: Possible read error: a much larger clone is one base away. This rearrangement joins TRBV24-1 to TRBJ2-7; D call uncertain. The CDR3 spans 11 residues. Germline V gene lookup returns CDR1 KGHDR and CDR2 SFDVKD. Here the CDR3 reads CAASDLYEQYF. CDR3 sequence (DNA): TGTGCCGCCAGTGATTTATACGAGCAGTACTTC.

This clonotype was counted a single time. A much larger clone differs from this one at a single base, so this may be a read error. V gene TRBV7-8 combines with J gene TRBJ2-1; 9 bases match TRBD2. The J call may be in error: the DNA end matches TRBJ2-7 better. Germline V gene data show CDR1 as SGHVS and CDR2 as FQNEAQ. CDR3 length: 16 amino acids. Here the CDR3 DNA reads TGTGCCAGCAGCTTCCCGTCTAGCGGGGCCTACAATGAGCAGTACTTC. Translated: CASSFPSSGAYNEQYF.

This clonotype was seen a few times. This rearrangement joins TRBV14 to TRBJ2-7, with TRBD2 matching over 8 bases. From germline, CDR1 is SGHDN and CDR2 FVKESK. The CDR3 consists of 14 residues. V dropped 4 bases and J dropped 2; count of bases not matched to a gene: 4. Here the CDR3 reads CASSRHGGAYEQYF. DNA of the CDR3: TGTGCCAGCAGCCGACACGGGGGGGCCTACGAGCAGTACTTC.

This clonotype has ten or more counts. The chain joins TRBV2 to TRBJ2-5, with a tentative D call TRBD1 (5 bases). The CDR3 spans 14 residues. V was trimmed by 6 bases and J by 5 bases, leaving 16 bases between them. The germline CDR1 and CDR2 sequences are SNHLY and FYNNEI. The CDR3 protein is CASRRTKGRETQYF. The CDR3 coding sequence is TGTGCCAGCAGACGGACAAAAGGCAGGGAGACCCAGTACTTC. The full variable domain, its missing parts supplied by reference TRBV2 and TRBJ2-5, is EPEVTQTPSHQVTQMGQEVILRCVPISNHLYFYWYRQILGQKVEFLVSFYNNEISEKSEIFDDQFSVERPDGSNFTLKIRSTKLEDSAMYFCASRRTKGRETQYFGPGTRLLVL.

This chain connects TRBV10-2 to TRBJ2-7; TRBD2 might be the D (6 bases). The CDR3 contains 13 residues. Between the trimmed V and J ends, which lost 5 bases and 5 bases, there was a span of 13 bases. CDR1 and CDR2 from the germline V gene are WSHSY and SAAADI. CDR3 protein: CASSWRERNEQYF. CDR3 bases: TGCGCCAGCAGTTGGAGGGAAAGGAACGAGCAGTACTTC.

With respect to this clonotype: A much larger clone lies one base from this, so it may be a read error. The genes are TRBV7-2 and TRBJ2-7; TRBD1 is a possible D gene (6 bases). Germline CDR1 reads SGHTA; CDR2 reads FQGNSA. CDR3 length equals 15 residues. Here the CDR3 DNA reads TGTGCCAGCAGCTTAGTGAGGGACACTACCTACGAGCTGTACTTC. This gives the protein CASSLVRDTTYELYF.

This clonotype was detected many times. The V call is TRBV27, the J call TRBJ2-3, with D possibly matching TRBD2 (5 bases). This CDR3 is built from 13 residues. Trimming left V 4 bases short and J 6 bases short, with 11 bases between. From germline, CDR1 is MNHEY and CDR2 SMNVEV (reference sequence). The DNA of the CDR3 is TGTGCCAGCAGTTCCGGGGTGGGGGATACGCAGTATTTT. It codes for CASSSGVGDTQYF.

The CDR3 coding sequence is TGTGCCAGCAGCTTTCCTGGACTAGCGGAGGGGGTTTGGGATGAGCAGTTCTTC. Protein sequence: CASSFPGLAEGVWDEQFF. The genes are TRBV7-2 and TRBJ2-1; the match to TRBD2 covers 10 bases. V gave up 3 bases and J gave up 8 bases; unmatched junction bases: 16. Germline CDR1 reads SGHTA; CDR2 reads FQGNSA. CDR3 size: 18 residues.

This clonotype turned up a few times. The V call is TRBV29-1, the J call TRBJ1-1; no definite D call. The CDR3 sequence is 12 residues long. Trimming pared 3 bases from V and 1 base from J, leaving 6 bases between. Germline-derived CDR1 and CDR2 are SQVTM and ANQGSEA. Here the CDR3 DNA reads TGCAGCGTTGAGGCTGGGAACACTGAAGCTTTCTTT. This sequence encodes CSVEAGNTEAFF. The whole variable domain, remainder taken from reference TRBV29-1 and TRBJ1-1, is SAVISQKPSRDICQRGTSLTIQCQVDSQVTMMFWYRQQPGQSLTLIATANQGSEATYESGFVIDKFPISRPNLTFSTLTVSNMSPEDSSIYLCSVEAGNTEAFFGQGTRLTVV.